This is a list of T cell receptor beta chains from one sample in a study of radiotherapy plus CTLA-4 blockade in lung cancer. Clones were sequenced by immunoSEQ multiplex PCR, and TCRdb holds only the in-frame ones, with some missing. The repertoire includes 70,000 to 90,000 clones, about 78% of them detected once, and approximately 24% sits in the top ten. The sequencing used peripheral blood, collected from a patient treated with radiotherapy plus ipilimumab. These receptors all come from a human donor with non-small cell lung cancer whose response to radiotherapy plus ipilimumab could not be evaluated. Some clones in this sample may be carry-over from other donors' samples. CDR3s include the opening cysteine and the closing phenylalanine or tryptophan. A D gene is named only where the DNA matches it firmly. Size values are once, few and many counts, or a class for expanded clones, and some rows have none.

clone size: .
D gene: .
CDR3 length: 11
V gene: TRBV30
J gene: TRBJ2-5
CDR3 DNA: TGTGCCTGGAGTAATCGGGAGACCCAGTACTTC
CDR3 protein: CAWSNRETQYF

clone size: .
D gene: TRBD1
CDR3 length: 13
V gene: TRBV5-1
J gene: TRBJ2-7
CDR3 DNA: TGCGCCAGCAGCCAACCATCCGGGACAGGGACGTACTTC
CDR3 protein: CASSQPSGTGTYF

clone size: .
D gene: .
CDR3 length: 15
V gene: TRBV5-4
J gene: TRBJ2-7
CDR3 DNA: TGTGCCAGCAGCCAGGCGGGGGCCTACTCCTACGAGCAGTACTTC
CDR3 protein: CASSQAGAYSYEQYF

clone size: .
D gene: .
CDR3 length: 13
V gene: TRBV7-2
J gene: TRBJ2-1
CDR3 DNA: TGTGCCAGCAGCTTAGAGTGGAGCCGGGAGCAGTTCTTC
CDR3 protein: CASSLEWSREQFF

clone size: few
D gene: TRBD2
CDR3 length: 15
V gene: TRBV6-5
J gene: TRBJ2-1
CDR3 DNA: TGTGCCAGCAGTTACGGGGGGGGCTCCTACAATGAGCAGTTCTTC
CDR3 protein: CASSYGGGSYNEQFF

clone size: few
D gene: .
CDR3 length: 16
V gene: TRBV7-9
J gene: TRBJ1-3
CDR3 DNA: TGTGCCAGCACCCCCTTACATTTTGGCTCTGGAAACACCATATATTTT
CDR3 protein: CASTPLHFGSGNTIYF

clone size: .
D gene: .
CDR3 length: 14
V gene: TRBV7-3
J gene: TRBJ2-5
CDR3 DNA: TGTGCCAGCAGCTTAAACGGGGGTCAGGAGACCCAGTACTTC
CDR3 protein: CASSLNGGQETQYF

clone size: .
D gene: TRBD2
CDR3 length: 15
V gene: TRBV9
J gene: TRBJ2-3
CDR3 DNA: TGTGCCAGCAGCCCCCGGGGGGGGAACACAGATACGCAGTATTTT
CDR3 protein: CASSPRGGNTDTQYF

clone size: few
D gene: .
CDR3 length: 13
V gene: TRBV28
J gene: TRBJ1-2
CDR3 DNA: TGTGCCAGCAGTCCCCTACCAGGGATTGGCTACACCTTC
CDR3 protein: CASSPLPGIGYTF

clone size: .
D gene: TRBD1
CDR3 length: 13
V gene: TRBV2
J gene: TRBJ2-7
CDR3 DNA: TGTGCCAGCAGTCCGAACAGGGGGATCGAGCAGTACTTC
CDR3 protein: CASSPNRGIEQYF

clone size: once
D gene: TRBD1
CDR3 length: 16
V gene: TRBV5-1
J gene: TRBJ2-1
CDR3 DNA: TGCGCCAGCAGCCCCCTCGACAGGGAAGGCTACAATGAGCAGTTCTTC
CDR3 protein: CASSPLDREGYNEQFF

clone size: .
D gene: TRBD2
CDR3 length: 16
V gene: TRBV6-5
J gene: TRBJ2-2
CDR3 DNA: TGTGCCAGCAGTTACTCCTTAGCGGGGGGAACCGGGGAGCTGTTTTTT
CDR3 protein: CASSYSLAGGTGELFF

clone size: .
D gene: .
CDR3 length: 13
V gene: TRBV5-1
J gene: TRBJ1-1
CDR3 DNA: TGCGCCAGCAGCGGGGGGGGCGCCACTGAAGCTTTCTTT
CDR3 protein: CASSGGGATEAFF

clone size: .
D gene: .
CDR3 length: 15
V gene: TRBV7-9
J gene: TRBJ1-3
CDR3 DNA: TGTGCCAGCAGCTTAGATCGTAACTCTGGAAACACCATATATTTT
CDR3 protein: CASSLDRNSGNTIYF

clone size: .
D gene: .
CDR3 length: 17
V gene: TRBV7-2
J gene: TRBJ1-4
CDR3 DNA: TGTGCCAGCAGCTTAGTAGTGGGCGGGAGGGCTGGTGAAAAACTGTTTTTT
CDR3 protein: CASSLVVGGRAGEKLFF

clone size: .
D gene: TRBD1
CDR3 length: 14
V gene: TRBV19
J gene: TRBJ1-6
CDR3 DNA: TGTGCCAGTAGTAACCGGGACAGCAATTCACCCCTCCACTTT
CDR3 protein: CASSNRDSNSPLHF

clone size: .
D gene: .
CDR3 length: 17
V gene: TRBV5-6
J gene: TRBJ1-5
CDR3 DNA: TGTGCCAGCAGCTTGGGGGCAGGGGTTGACGGCAATCAGCCCCAGCATTTT
CDR3 protein: CASSLGAGVDGNQPQHF

clone size: once
D gene: .
CDR3 length: 12
V gene: TRBV6-5
J gene: TRBJ1-1
CDR3 DNA: TGTGCCAGCAGTTACTCGGGACAAAGGGCTTTCTTT
CDR3 protein: CASSYSGQRAFF

clone size: few
D gene: .
CDR3 length: 14
V gene: TRBV19
J gene: TRBJ2-2
CDR3 DNA: TGTGCCAGTAGTTACCCAGGGATGGTCGGGGAGCTGTTTTTT
CDR3 protein: CASSYPGMVGELFF

clone size: .
D gene: TRBD2
CDR3 length: 14
V gene: TRBV27
J gene: TRBJ2-1
CDR3 DNA: TGTGCCAGCAGTTTATCACCTAGCGGCGGCTCTCAGTTCTTC
CDR3 protein: CASSLSPSGGSQFF

clone size: .
D gene: TRBD1
CDR3 length: 12
V gene: TRBV6-5
J gene: TRBJ1-2
CDR3 DNA: TGTGCCAGCAGTCGGACAGGGAAGGGCTACACCTTC
CDR3 protein: CASSRTGKGYTF

clone size: .
D gene: TRBD1
CDR3 length: 15
V gene: TRBV7-9
J gene: TRBJ1-6
CDR3 DNA: TGTGCCAGCAGCTCCTCGACAGGGGGGAATTCACCCCTCCACTTT
CDR3 protein: CASSSSTGGNSPLHF

clone size: .
D gene: TRBD2
CDR3 length: 15
V gene: TRBV9
J gene: TRBJ2-5
CDR3 DNA: TGTGCCAGCAGCCCGATAACGGGGGGAGGAGAGACCCAGTACTTC
CDR3 protein: CASSPITGGGETQYF

clone size: .
D gene: TRBD1
CDR3 length: 17
V gene: TRBV4-1
J gene: TRBJ1-3
CDR3 DNA: TGCGCCAGCAGCCCACTTCCTACAGGGGGGCCTGGAAACACCATATATTTT
CDR3 protein: CASSPLPTGGPGNTIYF

clone size: .
D gene: .
CDR3 length: 16
V gene: TRBV4-2
J gene: TRBJ1-2
CDR3 DNA: TGTGCCAGCAGCCCCACCGGGGGGGAGGCTAACTATGGCTACACCTTC
CDR3 protein: CASSPTGGEANYGYTF

clone size: .
D gene: .
CDR3 length: 13
V gene: TRBV11-2
J gene: TRBJ2-1
CDR3 DNA: TGTGCCAGCAGCCCCGGACTACCCAATGAGCAGTTCTTC
CDR3 protein: CASSPGLPNEQFF

clone size: .
D gene: .
CDR3 length: 15
V gene: TRBV5-1
J gene: TRBJ2-7
CDR3 DNA: TGCGCCAGCAGCTTGGGAGGGACACGGACCTACGAGCAGTACTTC
CDR3 protein: CASSLGGTRTYEQYF

clone size: .
D gene: TRBD2
CDR3 length: 16
V gene: TRBV7-6
J gene: TRBJ2-2
CDR3 DNA: TGTGCCAGCAGCTTATCGGAGACTAGCGCGACCGGGGAGCTGTTTTTT
CDR3 protein: CASSLSETSATGELFF

clone size: .
D gene: TRBD2
CDR3 length: 17
V gene: TRBV11-2
J gene: TRBJ2-2
CDR3 DNA: TGTGCCAGCAGCTTCCGGACGGGACTAGCGGGGACCGGGGAGCTGTTTTTT
CDR3 protein: CASSFRTGLAGTGELFF

clone size: once
D gene: .
CDR3 length: 13
V gene: TRBV5-1
J gene: TRBJ2-7
CDR3 DNA: TGCGCCAGCAGCTTGGCGCAGGCCTACGAGCAGTACTTC
CDR3 protein: CASSLAQAYEQYF

clone size: .
D gene: .
CDR3 length: 14
V gene: TRBV4-1
J gene: TRBJ1-2
CDR3 DNA: TGCGCCAGCAGTCCAAGTCTCGGGTTTCGGGGCTACACCTTC
CDR3 protein: CASSPSLGFRGYTF

clone size: .
D gene: TRBD1
CDR3 length: 16
V gene: TRBV10-3
J gene: TRBJ2-5
CDR3 DNA: TGTGCCATCAGTGAGGGGGACAGGGTCTCCGGAGAGACCCAGTACTTC
CDR3 protein: CAISEGDRVSGETQYF

clone size: .
D gene: TRBD1
CDR3 length: 15
V gene: TRBV4-1
J gene: TRBJ2-3
CDR3 DNA: TGCGCCAGCAGCCAAGCCCAGGGGGCAACAGATACGCAGTATTTT
CDR3 protein: CASSQAQGATDTQYF

clone size: .
D gene: .
CDR3 length: 13
V gene: TRBV27
J gene: TRBJ2-7
CDR3 DNA: TGTGCCAGCAGTTTCCAAGGGGGGGGCGAGCAGTACTTC
CDR3 protein: CASSFQGGGEQYF

clone size: .
D gene: .
CDR3 length: 15
V gene: TRBV7-9
J gene: TRBJ2-7
CDR3 DNA: TGTGCCAGCAGCTCCCTATACAGGGATACCTACGAGCAGTACTTC
CDR3 protein: CASSSLYRDTYEQYF

clone size: .
D gene: TRBD1
CDR3 length: 14
V gene: TRBV2
J gene: TRBJ2-4
CDR3 DNA: TGTGCCAGCAGATGGGGACAGGGCCAAAACATTCAGTACTTC
CDR3 protein: CASRWGQGQNIQYF

clone size: .
D gene: .
CDR3 length: 13
V gene: TRBV11-2
J gene: TRBJ1-6
CDR3 DNA: TGTGCCAGCAGCCCCTCCCTCAATTCACCCCTCCACTTT
CDR3 protein: CASSPSLNSPLHF

clone size: once
D gene: .
CDR3 length: 14
V gene: TRBV19
J gene: TRBJ2-3
CDR3 DNA: TGTGCCAGTAGGGACAGTCCTAGCACAGATACGCAGTATTTT
CDR3 protein: CASRDSPSTDTQYF

clone size: .
D gene: TRBD2
CDR3 length: 19
V gene: TRBV11-2
J gene: TRBJ2-1
CDR3 DNA: TGTGCCAGCAGCCCAGGGACTAGCGGGGGACCCGGGGTTGGCAATGAGCAGTTCTTC
CDR3 protein: CASSPGTSGGPGVGNEQFF

clone size: few
D gene: TRBD1
CDR3 length: 15
V gene: TRBV19
J gene: TRBJ1-4
CDR3 DNA: TGTGCCAGTAGTATAGGGGACAGGGAGGATGAAAAACTGTTTTTT
CDR3 protein: CASSIGDREDEKLFF

clone size: once
D gene: TRBD2
CDR3 length: 15
V gene: TRBV5-4
J gene: TRBJ2-3
CDR3 DNA: TGTGCCAGCAGCTTGAGGACTAGCGGGGGAGATACGCAGTATTTT
CDR3 protein: CASSLRTSGGDTQYF

clone size: once
D gene: .
CDR3 length: 15
V gene: TRBV9
J gene: TRBJ2-1
CDR3 DNA: TGTGCCAGCAGCGTAGGGCAGGGCTCCTACAATGAGCAGTTCTTC
CDR3 protein: CASSVGQGSYNEQFF

clone size: .
D gene: TRBD2
CDR3 length: 18
V gene: TRBV27
J gene: TRBJ2-1
CDR3 DNA: TGTGCCAGCAGTTTACGTCCCCCCACTAGCGGGGGGGCCTATGTGCAGTTCTTC
CDR3 protein: CASSLRPPTSGGAYVQFF

clone size: .
D gene: .
CDR3 length: 14
V gene: TRBV9
J gene: TRBJ1-1
CDR3 DNA: TGTGCCAGCAGCGGGGGGACAACGAACACTGAAGCTTTCTTT
CDR3 protein: CASSGGTTNTEAFF

clone size: once
D gene: .
CDR3 length: 13
V gene: TRBV30
J gene: TRBJ1-3
CDR3 DNA: TGTGCCTGTACAGGGATTTATGGAAACACCATATATTTT
CDR3 protein: CACTGIYGNTIYF

clone size: .
D gene: .
CDR3 length: 12
V gene: TRBV5-8
J gene: TRBJ1-1
CDR3 DNA: TGTGCCAGCAGCTTAGCCCTCAGCGTAGCTTTCTTT
CDR3 protein: CASSLALSVAFF

clone size: .
D gene: TRBD1
CDR3 length: 14
V gene: TRBV7-2
J gene: TRBJ1-1
CDR3 DNA: TGTGCCAGCAGCTTGGGGGACAGGGGCACTGAAGCTTTCTTT
CDR3 protein: CASSLGDRGTEAFF

clone size: .
D gene: TRBD2
CDR3 length: 14
V gene: TRBV28
J gene: TRBJ2-7
CDR3 DNA: TGTGCCAGCAGTTTACTGCGGGGGGGCCTCGAGCAGTACTTC
CDR3 protein: CASSLLRGGLEQYF

clone size: few
D gene: .
CDR3 length: 13
V gene: TRBV9
J gene: TRBJ1-5
CDR3 DNA: TGTGCCAGCAGCTTGGAGGCTGCTCAGCCCCAGCATTTT
CDR3 protein: CASSLEAAQPQHF

clone size: .
D gene: TRBD1
CDR3 length: 16
V gene: TRBV7-9
J gene: TRBJ1-5
CDR3 DNA: TGTGCCAGCAGCCCACCAGGACAGGCGAGCAATCAGCCCCAGCATTTT
CDR3 protein: CASSPPGQASNQPQHF

clone size: .
D gene: .
CDR3 length: 15
V gene: TRBV5-1
J gene: TRBJ1-6
CDR3 DNA: TGCGCCAGCAGCTTGGCGCAGGGAGGGAATTCACCCCTCCACTTT
CDR3 protein: CASSLAQGGNSPLHF

clone size: once
D gene: .
CDR3 length: 13
V gene: TRBV29-1
J gene: TRBJ2-1
CDR3 DNA: TGCAGTCTCGAGGGCCGCTCCTACAATGAGCAGTTCTTC
CDR3 protein: CSLEGRSYNEQFF

clone size: .
D gene: TRBD2
CDR3 length: 16
V gene: TRBV28
J gene: TRBJ2-5
CDR3 DNA: TGTGCCAGCAGTCCGCGACTAGCGGGGGGGCAAGAGACCCAGTACTTC
CDR3 protein: CASSPRLAGGQETQYF